Given below is one TCR beta chain in context. Antigen: not known. Other nucleotide sequences from this sample produce the same CDR3. The record originates from a study of Ad26.COV2.S vaccination and SARS-CoV-2 variants. Study-level results: There was reportedly substantial breadth in spike-specific CD8+ and CD4+ T cell responses after vaccination. Participants in the vaccine arm had higher spike-specific TCR breadth; placebo recipients had lower.

Data came from immunoSEQ multiplex PCR; TCRdb stores just in-frame clones and leaves some out. The data contain 400,000 to 450,000 clones, approximately 92% of them singletons. Germline V gives CDR1 SGHTA, CDR2 FQGTGA. CDR3 size: 15 residues. Trimming took 5 bases from V and 2 from J; bases not matched to a gene: 4. Treatment described: about 20 received Ad26.COV2.S at low or high dose, single or two shots; about 5 received placebo; per-sample allocation not given. Day 63 following the first vaccine or placebo injection was when the samples were taken. The chain has TRBV7-3 and TRBJ2-3; 10 positions match TRBD2. The source was peripheral blood, collected in a trial of Ad26.COV2.S vaccine versus placebo. The clonotype comes from a person aged 18-65 years who received the Ad26.COV2.S COVID-19 vaccine or a placebo. CDR3 protein: CASSRTSGSTDTQYF. The CDR3 nucleotides are TGTGCCAGCAGCCGGACTAGCGGATCCACAGATACGCAGTATTTT.